These 14 T cell receptor beta chains share one sample of origin, sequenced in a study of Graves' ophthalmopathy and Graves' hyperthyroidism. From RNA, the CDR3 regions of TCR beta chains were amplified and sequenced. An initial RT-PCR round employing HTBI primers preceded a second-round multiplex PCR. A single record per CDR3 protein comes from TCRdb applying MiXCR to the multiplex PCR reads. The sample includes hundreds of thousands of distinct CDR3 sequences, approximately 21% of them seen just once. Sequencing input: peripheral blood. The receptors originated from a woman in her late teens or twenties with stable Graves' hyperthyroidism.

The rearrangement links TRBV2 to TRBJ1-1, with 7 bases matching TRBD1. The V and J ends lost 4 bases and 0 bases, in that order; junction bases with no gene match: 5. Germline-derived CDR1 and CDR2 are SNHLY and FYNNEI. This CDR3 region has 15 residues. CDR3 DNA: TGTGCCAGCAGTGGGGCAGACAGGGTGAACACTGAAGCTTTCTTT. Translating gives CASSGADRVNTEAFF.

This clonotype was seen repeatedly, ten times or more. The genes are TRBV7-2 and TRBJ2-7; either TRBD1 or TRBD2 may supply D (6 bases each). CDR1 SGHTA and CDR2 FQGNSA come from the germline V gene. V lost 3 bases and J lost 2, with 14 bases in between. This CDR3 has 15 residues. In nucleotides, the CDR3 is TGTGCCAGCAGCTTCCGTGCAGGGGAGGCCTACGAGCAGTACTTC. Its translation: CASSFRAGEAYEQYF.

This clonotype was recorded at least ten times. The rearrangement uses TRBV19 and TRBJ1-1, with TRBD1 identical over 10 bases. Germline lookup yields CDR1 LNHDA and CDR2 SQIVND (reference sequence). J gave up 1 base and V 4 bases, and 6 bases lay outside the gene matches. This CDR3 is built from 16 residues. The CDR3 coding sequence is TGTGCCAGTAGTAAACGGGACAGGGGTCCGAACACTGAAGCTTTCTTT. The encoded protein is CASSKRDRGPNTEAFF.

This clonotype was recorded many times. This rearrangement joins TRBV10-3 to TRBJ2-5; the D is unclear. CDR1 ENHRY and CDR2 SYGVKD come from the germline V gene. Trimming shortened V by 5 bases and J by 0 bases, and 13 bases separated the two germline ends. This CDR3 is 15 amino acids long. DNA for the CDR3: TGTGCCATCAGTTTGACCGAAAGAGACCAAGAGACCCAGTACTTC. As protein: CAISLTERDQETQYF.

In its sample, this clonotype was seen many times. The chain links TRBV5-5 to TRBJ2-7, with 7 positions matching TRBD2. With 2 bases clipped from V and 0 bases from J, the junction kept 8 bases outside the gene matches. This CDR3 is 16 amino acids long. CDR1 SGHKS and CDR2 YYEKEE come from the germline V gene (reference sequence). The CDR3: CASSFRTSDVSYEQYF. The CDR3 nucleotides are TGTGCCAGCAGCTTCCGAACTAGCGATGTCTCCTACGAGCAGTACTTC. The complete variable domain, with remaining parts taken from reference TRBV5-5 and TRBJ2-7, reads DAGVTQSPTHLIKTRGQQVTLRCSPISGHKSVSWYQQVLGQGPQFIFQYYEKEERGRGNFPDRFSARQFPNYSSELNVNALLLGDSALYLCASSFRTSDVSYEQYFGPGTRLTVT.

This clonotype was recorded only once. The V gene is TRBV20-1, the J gene TRBJ2-7; 8 bases are a match to TRBD1. There are 16 residues in the CDR3. The germline CDR1 and CDR2 sequences are DFQATT and SNEGSKA (reference sequence). With 0 bases clipped from V and 3 bases from J, the junction kept 10 bases outside the gene matches. CDR3 DNA sequence: TGCAGTGCTAGAGAGCCTTCGGGACAGGCGAACTACGAGCAGTACTTC. It yields the protein CSAREPSGQANYEQYF.

This clonotype has a handful of counts. The chain links TRBV6-1 to TRBJ2-7; D remains ambiguous. Germline V gene sequence: CDR1 MNHNS, CDR2 SASEGT. The V end was cut by 0 bases, the J end by 7 bases, with 13 bases between. CDR3 length: 14 amino acids. The CDR3 sequence: CASSEAFGYLEQYF. The CDR3 DNA sequence: TGTGCCAGCAGTGAAGCGTTCGGATATCTGGAGCAGTACTTC.

As regards this clonotype: This may be a read error, as it is one base from a much larger clone. The rearrangement links TRBV6-1 to TRBJ2-5; D unresolved. The V gene's germline CDR1 is MNHNS and CDR2 SASEGT. V was trimmed by 4 bases and J by 1 base, leaving 4 bases between them. The CDR3 totals 12 residues. The CDR3 sequence: CASSAVQETQYF. CDR3 coding DNA: TGTGCCAGCAGTGCCGTCCAAGAGACCCAGTACTTC.

This clonotype was detected many times. The V gene is TRBV25-1, the J gene TRBJ2-7; TRBD2 agrees at 10 bases. Germline V lookup: CDR1 MGHDK, CDR2 SYGVNS. J lost 0 bases, V lost 2 bases, and 10 bases had no gene match. There are 18 residues in the CDR3. The CDR3 spells CASSEPGLARGGSYEQYF. CDR3 DNA sequence: TGTGCCAGCAGTGAACCGGGACTAGCGAGAGGCGGCTCCTACGAGCAGTACTTC.

This clonotype was picked up many times. This chain connects TRBV11-2 to TRBJ1-2; D is undetermined. Deletions cut 5 bases from V and 1 base from J, with 11 bases between. The CDR3 has 14 residues. Germline CDR1 reads SGHAT; CDR2 reads FQNNGV. The DNA for the CDR3 is TGTGCCAGCAGCCGACTGACGGTTAACTATGGCTACACCTTC. Residues: CASSRLTVNYGYTF.

This clonotype was seen repeatedly, ten times or more. The chain recombines TRBV7-8 with TRBJ1-2; D remains ambiguous. Looked up from germline, CDR1 is SGHVS and CDR2 is FQNEAQ. The CDR3 is 13 residues long. Trimming removed 0 bases at V and 8 bases at J, with 10 bases between. The CDR3 is CASSLAFSEGYTF. The CDR3 DNA sequence: TGTGCCAGCAGCTTAGCTTTTTCTGAGGGCTACACCTTC.

This clonotype was observed many times. The chain combines TRBV7-2 with TRBJ2-5; D is perhaps TRBD1 (6 bases). CDR3 size: 16 residues. Trimming pared 2 bases from V and 3 bases from J, leaving 16 bases between. Germline-derived CDR1 and CDR2 are SGHTA and FQGNSA. The DNA of the CDR3 is TGTGCCAGCAGCTTATTAACAGGGCTAGGTGAAGAGACCCAGTACTTC. Translated: CASSLLTGLGEETQYF.

This clonotype was detected ten times or more. The chain joins TRBV6-1 to TRBJ2-7; 9 nucleotides agree with TRBD1. The germline V gene encodes CDR1 MNHNS and CDR2 SASEGT. V trimming: 1 base; J trimming: 3 bases; junction bases outside the gene matches: 4. This CDR3 spans 15 amino acids. The CDR3 DNA is TGTGCCAGCAGTGAAGGGTGGACAGGGGTCTACGAGCAGTACTTC. This codes for CASSEGWTGVYEQYF.

This clonotype came up many times. CDR3 bases: TGTGCCAGCTCCCCCCCCATCTCTGGAAACACCATATATTTT. It yields the protein CASSPPISGNTIYF. The chain has TRBV18 and TRBJ1-3; no clear D. Trimming pared 6 bases from V and 0 bases from J, leaving 9 bases between. This CDR3 is 14 amino acids long. The germline V gene has CDR1 KGHSH and CDR2 LQKENI.